Listed below are T cell receptor beta chains from one sample, sequenced in a study of blood T cell repertoires in COVID-19. Clones were read by immunoSEQ multiplex PCR, and TCRdb kept only the in-frame ones, dropping some. In the table there are some 170,000 clones, roughly 82% of which are singletons. Sequencing was carried out using PBMCs or T cells enriched from blood (not recorded which). Source of these receptors: a man aged 45-65 years who had recovered from COVID-19. The CDR3 runs from the conserved cysteine through the conserved F or W. D genes are given only for firm matches. Where a row states a size, it is once, few, many or the class of an expanded clone; other rows omit it.

TRBJ1-6,TRBV28,TRBD1,.,TGTGCCAGCAAAGGACAGGGCGACTCCTATAATTCACCCCTCCACTTT,CASKGQGDSYNSPLHF
TRBJ1-2,TRBV29-1,.,.,TGCAGCGTTGAAGATGTGGCCGCCCCCGGGGGCTACACCTTC,CSVEDVAAPGGYTF
TRBJ2-3,TRBV29-1,TRBD1,once,TGCAGCGTTGGACAGGGGGGAGATACGCAGTATTTT,CSVGQGGDTQYF
TRBJ2-7,TRBV6-7,.,.,TGTGCCAGCCGCGGGGCGTCCTACGAGCAGTACTTC,CASRGASYEQYF
TRBJ2-1,TRBV10-2,.,.,TGCGCCAGCAGTGAGTCCGGGTTCCAGCACCAGCAGTTCTTC,CASSESGFQHQQFF
TRBJ2-5,TRBV9,TRBD2,.,TGTGCCAGCAGCGTACGGGGCGGGGGTAGGGAGACCCAGTACTTC,CASSVRGGGRETQYF
TRBJ1-1,TRBV3-1/TRBV3-2,.,few,TGTGCCAGCAGCCACCACGGACAGCCGAACACTGAAGCTTTCTTT,CASSHHGQPNTEAFF
TRBJ2-2,TRBV5-1,.,.,TGCGCCAGCAGACCCGACAGCGCGAACACCGGGGAGCTGTTTTTT,CASRPDSANTGELFF
TRBJ2-5,TRBV27,.,.,TGTGCCAGCAGTCCACGCGGGGTCGAGACCCAGTACTTC,CASSPRGVETQYF
TRBJ2-2,TRBV7-3,TRBD2,.,TGTGCCAGCAGCGTTAGCGGGGGGAGCGGGGAGCTGTTTTTT,CASSVSGGSGELFF
TRBJ1-1,TRBV6-5,.,.,TGTGCCAGCAGTCGAGGGTACACTGAAGCTTTCTTT,CASSRGYTEAFF
TRBJ1-2,TRBV7-8,.,.,TGTGCCAGCAGCCACCGACAGGCCTTAGACTATGGCTACACCTTC,CASSHRQALDYGYTF
TRBJ2-4,TRBV30,.,.,TGTGCCTTCTCTAGGGGTAACAAAAACATTCAGTACTTC,CAFSRGNKNIQYF
TRBJ2-1,TRBV21-1,.,once,TGTGCCAGCAGCGGAGGTGGGCAGTTCTTC,CASSGGGQFF
TRBJ2-3,TRBV7-9,.,few,TGTGCCAGCAGCTTATACGGGGAGAGGTCCACAGATACGCAGTATTTT,CASSLYGERSTDTQYF
TRBJ1-2,TRBV7-8,.,.,TGTGCCAGCAGCTACAGGGATTATGGCTACACCTTC,CASSYRDYGYTF
TRBJ2-5,TRBV9,.,.,TGTGCCAGCAGCGTAGGCAGGGTGGAGACCCAGTACTTC,CASSVGRVETQYF
TRBJ2-1,TRBV11-1,.,.,TGTGCCAGCAGCTCAAAACAGGGTGGGGATGAGCAGTTCTTC,CASSSKQGGDEQFF
TRBJ2-7,TRBV10-1,.,once,TGCGCCAGCAGTCATACTAGTGCTGAGCAGTACTTC,CASSHTSAEQYF
TRBJ2-7,TRBV2,.,.,TGTGCCAGCAGGGACGCCGGGACACGGGGAATGGACGAGCAGTACTTC,CASRDAGTRGMDEQYF
TRBJ1-2,TRBV3-1/TRBV3-2,TRBD1,.,TGTGCCAGCAGCCAAGACGGGACAGCATATGGCTACACCTTC,CASSQDGTAYGYTF
TRBJ1-1,TRBV24-1,.,.,TGTGCCACCAGTGAGCATGGACAGAACACTGAAGCTTTCTTT,CATSEHGQNTEAFF
TRBJ2-7,TRBV13,TRBD1,.,TGTGCCAGCAGCGGATGGACAGGGGTCCGGGATGAGCAGTACTTC,CASSGWTGVRDEQYF
TRBJ2-1,TRBV6-1,TRBD2,.,TGTGCCAGCAGTGAAGCTAGCGGGGGTTACAATGAGCAGTTCTTC,CASSEASGGYNEQFF
TRBJ1-4,TRBV5-1,.,few,TGCGCCAGCAGCTTGGGTGGCCGGAGCGGTGAAAAACTGTTTTTT,CASSLGGRSGEKLFF
TRBJ1-3,TRBV12-3/TRBV12-4,.,.,TGTGCCAGCAGTTCCACCCCGGGAGGCACCATATATTTT,CASSSTPGGTIYF
TRBJ1-5,TRBV10-2,.,.,TGCGCCAGCAGTGACGCGACGCTCACGAGGGAGCCCCAGCATTTT,CASSDATLTREPQHF
TRBJ2-3,TRBV29-1,TRBD2,.,TGCAGCGCAAAAGTGGGGACTAGCGGGGGACGGGATACGCAGTATTTT,CSAKVGTSGGRDTQYF
TRBJ2-7,TRBV28,TRBD2,.,TGTGCCAGCAGTTTAAGTCTAGCGGGGGCCTACGAGCAGTACTTC,CASSLSLAGAYEQYF
TRBJ1-5,TRBV3-1/TRBV3-2,TRBD1,.,TGTGCCAGCAGCCAAGCGACAGGGAGCAATCAGCCCCAGCATTTT,CASSQATGSNQPQHF
TRBJ1-5,TRBV6-6,.,.,TGTGCCAGCAGTATAGTCCGGGACAAATTATTTCAGCCCCAGCATTTT,CASSIVRDKLFQPQHF